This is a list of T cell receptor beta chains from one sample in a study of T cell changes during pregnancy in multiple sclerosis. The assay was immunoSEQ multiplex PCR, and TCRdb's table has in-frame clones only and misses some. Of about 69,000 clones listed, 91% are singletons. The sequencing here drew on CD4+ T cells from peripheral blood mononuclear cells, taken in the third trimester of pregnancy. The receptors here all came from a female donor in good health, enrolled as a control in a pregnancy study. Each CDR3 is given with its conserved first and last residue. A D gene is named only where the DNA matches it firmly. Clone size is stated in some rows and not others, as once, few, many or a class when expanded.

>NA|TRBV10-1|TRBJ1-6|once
TGCGCCAGCAGGGGTTGGGGTTTCAGGGTATTTTCACCCCTCCACTTT
CASRGWGFRVFSPLHF
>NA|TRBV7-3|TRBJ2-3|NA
TGTGCCAGCAGCTTCGCAGGGGCTGCAGATACGCAGTATTTT
CASSFAGAADTQYF
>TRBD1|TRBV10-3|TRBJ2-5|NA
TGTGCCATCAGTGAGGGGGACAGGGGGGAAGAGACCCAGTACTTC
CAISEGDRGEETQYF
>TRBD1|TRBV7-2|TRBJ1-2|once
TGTGCCAGCAGCTTAGCGGTGCCAGGGGGTCATGGCTACACCTTC
CASSLAVPGGHGYTF
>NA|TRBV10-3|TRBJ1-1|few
TGTGCCATCAGTGAGTCGTGGAGGACTGAAGCTTTCTTT
CAISESWRTEAFF
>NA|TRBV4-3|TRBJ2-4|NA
TGCGCCAGCAGCCAAGAAGGGATGGGACTTTACCCATCTCCCAAAAACATTCAGTACTTC
CASSQEGMGLYPSPKNIQYF
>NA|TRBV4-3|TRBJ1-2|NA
TGCGCCAGCAGCCAAGATTCCGGGTCTTGGGATGGCTACACCTTC
CASSQDSGSWDGYTF
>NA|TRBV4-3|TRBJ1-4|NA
TGCGCCAGCAGCCAAGAAGGGGTTGGGGTAGCTAATGAAAAACTGTTTTTT
CASSQEGVGVANEKLFF
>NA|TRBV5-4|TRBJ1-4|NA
TGTGCCAGCAGCCGAGGGGGAAGGGGAGTGGGAGAAAAACTGTTTTTT
CASSRGGRGVGEKLFF
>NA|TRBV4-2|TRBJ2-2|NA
TGTGCCAGCACCCCTAGGATCGACAGGAACACCGGGGAGCTGTTTTTT
CASTPRIDRNTGELFF
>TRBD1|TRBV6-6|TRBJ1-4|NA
TGTGCCAGCAGACCCCAGGGGGCAACTAATGAAAAACTGTTTTTT
CASRPQGATNEKLFF
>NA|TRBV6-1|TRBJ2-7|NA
TGTGCCAGCAGAAGAACTTCCGGTTCGGGGGAGCAGTACTTC
CASRRTSGSGEQYF
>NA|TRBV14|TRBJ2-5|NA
TGTGCCAGCAGCCGGGGGGGCAAAGAGACCCAGTACTTC
CASSRGGKETQYF
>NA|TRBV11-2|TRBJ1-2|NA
TGTGCCAGCAGCCCTGGTCCCGGGGATGGCTACACCTTC
CASSPGPGDGYTF
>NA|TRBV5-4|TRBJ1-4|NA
TGTGCCAGCAGCAGAGCAGGAGGAGATCGTGAAAAACTGTTTTTT
CASSRAGGDREKLFF
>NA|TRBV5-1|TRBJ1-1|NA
TGCGCCAGCAGCTTGGCCGCGGGGTTAGGGGAAGCTTTCTTT
CASSLAAGLGEAFF
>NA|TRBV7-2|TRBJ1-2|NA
TGTGCCAGCAGCTTACCAGGGTTTAACTATGGCTACACCTTC
CASSLPGFNYGYTF
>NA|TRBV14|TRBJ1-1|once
TGTGCCAGCAGCCAAGGCGGCGGTGGGGCTTTCTTT
CASSQGGGGAFF
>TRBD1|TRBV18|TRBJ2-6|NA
TGTGCCAGCTCACCGGTTGGTGGACAGGGGGCGCCTGGGGCCAACGTCCTGACTTTC
CASSPVGGQGAPGANVLTF
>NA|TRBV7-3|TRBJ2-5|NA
TGTGCCAGCAGTCCCATAGCTTCGTCGCCGGAGACCCAGTACTTC
CASSPIASSPETQYF
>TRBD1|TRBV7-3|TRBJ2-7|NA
TGTGCCAGCAGCGGCGGACAGGACTACGAGCAGTACTTC
CASSGGQDYEQYF
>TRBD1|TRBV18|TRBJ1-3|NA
TGTGCCAGCTCACCAGGGACAGTTGGAAACACCATATATTTT
CASSPGTVGNTIYF
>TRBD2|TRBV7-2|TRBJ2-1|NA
TGTGCCAGCAGCTTACTAGCGGGTGTGGGCAATGAGCAGTTCTTC
CASSLLAGVGNEQFF
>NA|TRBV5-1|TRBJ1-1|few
TGCGCCAGCAGCGGGGCAGTGAACACTGAAGCTTTCTTT
CASSGAVNTEAFF
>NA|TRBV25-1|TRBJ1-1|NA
TGTGCCAGCAGTGACCCATCGTCGGGCACTGAAGCTTTCTTT
CASSDPSSGTEAFF
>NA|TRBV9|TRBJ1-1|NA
TGTGCCAGCAGCCCGGGGTGGGCCAACGAAGCTTTCTTT
CASSPGWANEAFF
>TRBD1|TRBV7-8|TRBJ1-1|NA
TGTGCCAGCAGCAAGGACAGGGGCACTGAAGCTTTCTTT
CASSKDRGTEAFF
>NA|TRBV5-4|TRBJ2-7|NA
TGTGCCAGCAGCCTTCTCCCATTGCGGGCAGGGGTCTACGAGCAGTACTTC
CASSLLPLRAGVYEQYF
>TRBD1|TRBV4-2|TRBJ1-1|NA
TGTGCCAGCAGCCAAGAAGACAGGGGGCTGACTGAAGCTTTCTTT
CASSQEDRGLTEAFF
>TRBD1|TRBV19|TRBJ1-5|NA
TGTGCCAGTAGTATTTCGGGACAGGGAGTTCAGCCCCAGCATTTT
CASSISGQGVQPQHF
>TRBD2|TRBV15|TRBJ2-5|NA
TGTGCCACCAGCAGAGAAGGGACTAGGATTGTGGAGACCCAGTACTTC
CATSREGTRIVETQYF
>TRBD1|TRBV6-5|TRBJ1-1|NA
TGTGCCAGCAGTTACTGGACAGGATCGAACACTGAAGCTTTCTTT
CASSYWTGSNTEAFF
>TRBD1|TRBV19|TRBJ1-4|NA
TGTGCCAGTAGTCCTCGGACAGGGGAGAGGAAAAAACTGTTTTTT
CASSPRTGERKKLFF
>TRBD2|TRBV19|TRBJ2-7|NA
TGTGCCAGTAGCGGGACTAGCGGTTACGAGCAGTACTTC
CASSGTSGYEQYF
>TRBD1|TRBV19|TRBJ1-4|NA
TGTGCCAGTTCTAGGGACAGGGGGAACGTGGCTAATGAAAAACTGTTTTTT
CASSRDRGNVANEKLFF
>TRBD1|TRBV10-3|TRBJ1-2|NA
TGTGCCATCAGTGAAACAGGGGTGGGAAAAGGCTACACCTTC
CAISETGVGKGYTF
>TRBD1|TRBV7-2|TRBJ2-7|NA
TGTGCCAGCAGCCCTATGGACAGGGGCTCCTACGAGCAGTACTTC
CASSPMDRGSYEQYF
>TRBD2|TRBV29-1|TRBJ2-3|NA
TGCAGCGTGGCCCAAAACGGGGGGTCGGTGGATACGCAGTATTTT
CSVAQNGGSVDTQYF
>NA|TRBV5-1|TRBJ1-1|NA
TGCGCCAGCAGCTTGGGTGCGCCCCTTTTTGGAGCTTTCTTT
CASSLGAPLFGAFF